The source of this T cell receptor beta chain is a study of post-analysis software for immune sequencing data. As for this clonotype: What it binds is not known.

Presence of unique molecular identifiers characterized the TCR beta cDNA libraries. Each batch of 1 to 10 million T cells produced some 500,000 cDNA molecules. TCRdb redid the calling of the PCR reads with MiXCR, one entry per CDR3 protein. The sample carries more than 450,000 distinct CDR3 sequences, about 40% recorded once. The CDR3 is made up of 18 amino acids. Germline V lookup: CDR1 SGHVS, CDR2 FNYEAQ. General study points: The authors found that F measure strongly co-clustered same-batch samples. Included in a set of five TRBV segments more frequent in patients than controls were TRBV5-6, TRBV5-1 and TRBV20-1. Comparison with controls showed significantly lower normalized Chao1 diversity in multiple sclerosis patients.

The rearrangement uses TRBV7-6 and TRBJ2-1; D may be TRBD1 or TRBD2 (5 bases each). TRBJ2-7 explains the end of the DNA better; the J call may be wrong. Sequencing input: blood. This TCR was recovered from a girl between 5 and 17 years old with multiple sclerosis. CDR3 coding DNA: TGTGCCAGCAGCTTAGCCTTCACGGGGACGGCGGCTTACAATGAGCAGTACTTC. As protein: CASSLAFTGTAAYNEQYF.